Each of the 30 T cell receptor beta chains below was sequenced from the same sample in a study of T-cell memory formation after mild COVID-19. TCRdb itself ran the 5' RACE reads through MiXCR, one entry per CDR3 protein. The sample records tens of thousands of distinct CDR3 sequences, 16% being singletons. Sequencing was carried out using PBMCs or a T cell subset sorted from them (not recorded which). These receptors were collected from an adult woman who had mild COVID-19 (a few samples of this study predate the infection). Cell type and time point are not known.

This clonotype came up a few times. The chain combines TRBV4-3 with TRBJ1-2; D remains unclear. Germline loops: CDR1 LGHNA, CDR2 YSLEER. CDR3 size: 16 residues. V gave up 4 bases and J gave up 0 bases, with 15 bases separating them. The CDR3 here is CASSPAWKWTNYGYTF. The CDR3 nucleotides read TGCGCCAGCAGCCCAGCATGGAAGTGGACTAACTATGGCTACACCTTC.

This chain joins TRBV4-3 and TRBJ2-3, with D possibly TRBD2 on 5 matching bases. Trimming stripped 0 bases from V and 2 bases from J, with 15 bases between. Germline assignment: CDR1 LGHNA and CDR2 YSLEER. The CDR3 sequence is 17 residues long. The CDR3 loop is CASSQDRTGTYTDTQYF. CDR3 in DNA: TGCGCCAGCAGCCAAGACCGGACTGGCACCTACACAGATACGCAGTATTTT.

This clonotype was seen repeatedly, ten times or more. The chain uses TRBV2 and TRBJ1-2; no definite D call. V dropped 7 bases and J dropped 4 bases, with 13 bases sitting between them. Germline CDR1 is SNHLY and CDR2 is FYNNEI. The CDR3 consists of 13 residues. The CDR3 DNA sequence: TGTGCCAGCAACCATGCCCTAGGCTATGGCTACACCTTC. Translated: CASNHALGYGYTF.

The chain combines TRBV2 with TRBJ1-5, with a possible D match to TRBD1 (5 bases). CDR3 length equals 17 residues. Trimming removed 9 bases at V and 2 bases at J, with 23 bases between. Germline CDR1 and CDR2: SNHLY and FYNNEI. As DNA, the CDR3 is TGTGCCAGTGTCCCTAGGGGTTCCGGGGTTGGCAATCAGCCCCAGCATTTT. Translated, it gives CASVPRGSGVGNQPQHF.

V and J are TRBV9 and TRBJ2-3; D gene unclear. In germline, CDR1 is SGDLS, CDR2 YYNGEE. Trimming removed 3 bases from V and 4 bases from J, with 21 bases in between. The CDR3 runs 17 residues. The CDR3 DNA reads TGTGCCAGCAGCGGACCTTCGGAAGGGATATTATCAGATACGCAGTATTTT. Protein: CASSGPSEGILSDTQYF.

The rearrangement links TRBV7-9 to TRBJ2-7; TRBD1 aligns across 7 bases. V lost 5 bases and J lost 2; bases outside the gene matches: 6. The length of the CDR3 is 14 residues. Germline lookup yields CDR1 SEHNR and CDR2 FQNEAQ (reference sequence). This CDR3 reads CASSLDRAPYEQYF. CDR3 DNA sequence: TGTGCCAGCAGCCTAGACAGGGCCCCCTACGAGCAGTACTTC.

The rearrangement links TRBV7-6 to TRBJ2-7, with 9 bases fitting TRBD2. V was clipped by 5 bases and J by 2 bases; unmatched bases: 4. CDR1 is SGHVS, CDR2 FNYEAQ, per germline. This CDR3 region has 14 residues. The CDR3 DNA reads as TGTGCCAGCAGCCCTAGCGGGAACGCCTACGAGCAGTACTTC. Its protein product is CASSPSGNAYEQYF.

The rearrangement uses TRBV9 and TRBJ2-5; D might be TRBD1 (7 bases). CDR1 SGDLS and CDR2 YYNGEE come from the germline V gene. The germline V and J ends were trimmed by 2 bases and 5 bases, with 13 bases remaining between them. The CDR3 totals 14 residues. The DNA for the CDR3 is TGTGCCAGCAGCGTGTCAGGGGGGCCCGAGACCCAGTACTTC. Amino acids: CASSVSGGPETQYF. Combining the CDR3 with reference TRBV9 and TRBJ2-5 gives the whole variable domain DSGVTQTPKHLITATGQRVTLRCSPRSGDLSVYWYQQSLDQGLQFLIQYYNGEERAKGNILERFSAQQFPDLHSELNLSSLELGDSALYFCASSVSGGPETQYFGPGTRLLVL.

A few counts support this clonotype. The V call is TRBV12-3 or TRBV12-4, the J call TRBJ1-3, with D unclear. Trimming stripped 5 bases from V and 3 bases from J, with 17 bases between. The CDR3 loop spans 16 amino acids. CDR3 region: CASSPTIDLIGNTIYF. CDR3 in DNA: TGTGCCAGCAGTCCCACCATCGATCTAATTGGAAACACCATATATTTT.

The CDR3 DNA is TGCAGCGTTGATGAGGGCTCCAATCAGCCCCAGCATTTT. This translates into CSVDEGSNQPQHF. The chain combines TRBV29-1 with TRBJ1-5; D is ambiguous. Deletions cut 3 bases from V and 3 bases from J, with 9 bases between. The CDR3 is made up of 13 amino acids. Germline assignment: CDR1 SQVTM and CDR2 ANQGSEA.

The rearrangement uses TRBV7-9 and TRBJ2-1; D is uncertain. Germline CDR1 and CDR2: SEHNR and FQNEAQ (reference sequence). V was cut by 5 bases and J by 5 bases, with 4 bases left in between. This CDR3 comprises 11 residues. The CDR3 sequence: CASSRNNEQFF. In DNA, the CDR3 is TGTGCCAGCAGCAGAAACAATGAGCAGTTCTTC.

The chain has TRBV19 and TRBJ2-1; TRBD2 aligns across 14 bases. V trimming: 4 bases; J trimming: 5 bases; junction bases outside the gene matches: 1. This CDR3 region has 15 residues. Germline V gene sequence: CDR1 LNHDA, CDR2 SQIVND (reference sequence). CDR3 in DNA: TGTGCCAGTAGTACGGGACTAGCGGGAGACAATGAGCAGTTCTTC. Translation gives CASSTGLAGDNEQFF.

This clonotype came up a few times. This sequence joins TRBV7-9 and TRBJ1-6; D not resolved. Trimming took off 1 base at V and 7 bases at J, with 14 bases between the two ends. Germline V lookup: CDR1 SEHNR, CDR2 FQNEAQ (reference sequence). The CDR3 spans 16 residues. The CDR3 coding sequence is TGTGCCAGCAGCTTAGTATCCCAGCCGTGGAATTCACCCCTCCACTTT. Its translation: CASSLVSQPWNSPLHF.

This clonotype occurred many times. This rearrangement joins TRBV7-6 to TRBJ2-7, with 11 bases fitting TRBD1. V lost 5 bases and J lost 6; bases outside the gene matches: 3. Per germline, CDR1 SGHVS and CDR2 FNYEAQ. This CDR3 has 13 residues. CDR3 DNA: TGTGCCAGCAGCCAGGGGACAGGGGGCGAGCAGTACTTC. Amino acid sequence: CASSQGTGGEQYF.

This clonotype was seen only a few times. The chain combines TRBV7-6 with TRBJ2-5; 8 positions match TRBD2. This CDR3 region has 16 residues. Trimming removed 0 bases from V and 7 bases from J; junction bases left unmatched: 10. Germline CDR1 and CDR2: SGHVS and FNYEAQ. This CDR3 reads CASSLAASGLSGTQYF. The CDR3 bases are TGTGCCAGCAGCTTAGCGGCTAGCGGGTTGTCGGGGACCCAGTACTTC. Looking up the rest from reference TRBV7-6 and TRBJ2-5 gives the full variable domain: GAGVSQSPRYKVTKRGQDVALRCDPISGHVSLYWYRQALGQGPEFLTYFNYEAQQDKSGLPNDRFSAERPEGSISTLTIQRTEQRDSAMYRCASSLAASGLSGTQYFGPGTRLLVL.

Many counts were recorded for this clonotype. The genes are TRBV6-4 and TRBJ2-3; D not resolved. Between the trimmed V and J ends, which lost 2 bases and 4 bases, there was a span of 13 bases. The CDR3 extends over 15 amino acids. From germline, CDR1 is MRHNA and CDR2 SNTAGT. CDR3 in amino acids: CASSDEQEGSDTQYF. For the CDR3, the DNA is TGTGCCAGCAGTGACGAGCAGGAAGGGTCAGATACGCAGTATTTT.

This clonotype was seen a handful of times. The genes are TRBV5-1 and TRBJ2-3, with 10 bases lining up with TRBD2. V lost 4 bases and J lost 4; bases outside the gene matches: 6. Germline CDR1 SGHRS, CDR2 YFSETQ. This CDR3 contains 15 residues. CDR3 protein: CASSMSGGAPDTQYF. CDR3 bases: TGCGCCAGCAGCATGAGCGGGGGGGCCCCAGATACGCAGTATTTT.

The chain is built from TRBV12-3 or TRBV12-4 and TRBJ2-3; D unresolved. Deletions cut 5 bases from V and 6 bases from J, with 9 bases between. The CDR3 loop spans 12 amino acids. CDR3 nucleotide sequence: TGTGCCAGCAGTGGTGTTCCTGATACGCAGTATTTT. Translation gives CASSGVPDTQYF.

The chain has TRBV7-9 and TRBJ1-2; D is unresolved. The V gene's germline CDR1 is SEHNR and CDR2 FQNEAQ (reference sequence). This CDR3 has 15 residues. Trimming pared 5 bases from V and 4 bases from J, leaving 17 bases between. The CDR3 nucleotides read TGTGCCAGCAGCCCCACGGGCGGCCGCACCTATGGCTACACCTTC. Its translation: CASSPTGGRTYGYTF.

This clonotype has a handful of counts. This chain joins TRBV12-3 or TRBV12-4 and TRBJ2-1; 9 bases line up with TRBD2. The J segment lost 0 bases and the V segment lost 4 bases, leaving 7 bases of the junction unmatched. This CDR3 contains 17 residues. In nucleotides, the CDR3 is TGTGCCAGCAGTTCCGCTAGCGGGGACAGCTCCTACAATGAGCAGTTCTTC. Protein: CASSSASGDSSYNEQFF.

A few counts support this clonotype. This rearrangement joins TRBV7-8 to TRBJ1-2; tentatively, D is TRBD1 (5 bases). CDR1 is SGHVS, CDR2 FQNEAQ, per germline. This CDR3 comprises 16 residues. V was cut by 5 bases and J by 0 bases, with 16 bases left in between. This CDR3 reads CASSLGQAWANYGYTF. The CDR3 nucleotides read TGTGCCAGCAGCCTCGGACAAGCCTGGGCTAACTATGGCTACACCTTC.

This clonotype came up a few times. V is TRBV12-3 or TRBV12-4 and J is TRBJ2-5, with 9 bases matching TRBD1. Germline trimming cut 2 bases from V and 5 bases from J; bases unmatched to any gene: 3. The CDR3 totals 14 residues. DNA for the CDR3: TGTGCCAGCAGTTTATTCGACAGGGGGGAGACCCAGTACTTC. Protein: CASSLFDRGETQYF.

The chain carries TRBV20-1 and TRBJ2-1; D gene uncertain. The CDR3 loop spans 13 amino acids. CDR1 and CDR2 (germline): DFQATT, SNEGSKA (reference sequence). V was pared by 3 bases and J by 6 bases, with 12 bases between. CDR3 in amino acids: CSASSLDSNEQFF. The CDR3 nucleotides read TGCAGTGCTAGTTCGCTAGATAGCAATGAGCAGTTCTTC.

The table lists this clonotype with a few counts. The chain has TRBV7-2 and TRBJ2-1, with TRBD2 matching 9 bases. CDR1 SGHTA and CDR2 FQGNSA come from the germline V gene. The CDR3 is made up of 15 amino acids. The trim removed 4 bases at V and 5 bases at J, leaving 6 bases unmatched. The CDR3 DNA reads TGTGCCAGCAGCTCCCTAGCGGGAATGAACAATGAGCAGTTCTTC. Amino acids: CASSSLAGMNNEQFF.

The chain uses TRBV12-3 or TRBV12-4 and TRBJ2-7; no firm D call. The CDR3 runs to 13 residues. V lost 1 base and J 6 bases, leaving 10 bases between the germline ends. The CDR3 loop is CASSLGRVAEQYF. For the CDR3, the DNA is TGTGCCAGCAGTTTAGGTAGGGTGGCCGAGCAGTACTTC.

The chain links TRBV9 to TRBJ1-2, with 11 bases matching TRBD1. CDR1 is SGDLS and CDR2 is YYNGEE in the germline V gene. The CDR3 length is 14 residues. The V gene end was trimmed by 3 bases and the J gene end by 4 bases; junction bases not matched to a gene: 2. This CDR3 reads CASSDGTGGYGYTF. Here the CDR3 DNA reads TGTGCCAGCAGCGACGGGACAGGGGGCTATGGCTACACCTTC.

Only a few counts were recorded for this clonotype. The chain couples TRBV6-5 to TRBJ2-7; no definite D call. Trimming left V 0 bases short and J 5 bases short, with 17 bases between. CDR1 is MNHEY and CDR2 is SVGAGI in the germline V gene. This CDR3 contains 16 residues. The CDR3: CASSYSGIHTPNEQYF. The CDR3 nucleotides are TGTGCCAGCAGTTACTCGGGCATCCATACGCCCAACGAGCAGTACTTC.

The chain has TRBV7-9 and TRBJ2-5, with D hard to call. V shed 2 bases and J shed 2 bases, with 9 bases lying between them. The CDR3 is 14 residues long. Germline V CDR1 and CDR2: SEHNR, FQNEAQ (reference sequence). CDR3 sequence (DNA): TGTGCCAGCAGCTTACTTAAGCCACAAGAGACCCAGTACTTC. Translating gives CASSLLKPQETQYF.

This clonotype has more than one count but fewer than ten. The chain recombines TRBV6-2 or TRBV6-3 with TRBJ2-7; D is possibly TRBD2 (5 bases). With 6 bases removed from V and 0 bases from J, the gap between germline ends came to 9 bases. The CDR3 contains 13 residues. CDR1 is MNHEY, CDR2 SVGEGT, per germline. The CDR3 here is CASRSRDSYEQYF. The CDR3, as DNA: TGTGCCAGCAGATCCCGGGACTCCTACGAGCAGTACTTC.

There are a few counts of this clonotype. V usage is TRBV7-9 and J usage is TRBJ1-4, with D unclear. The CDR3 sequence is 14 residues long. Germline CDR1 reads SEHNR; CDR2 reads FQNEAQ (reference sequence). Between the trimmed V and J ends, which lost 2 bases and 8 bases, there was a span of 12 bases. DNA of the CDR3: TGTGCCAGCAGCTTAACACCACGAGGGGAAAAACTGTTTTTT. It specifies CASSLTPRGEKLFF. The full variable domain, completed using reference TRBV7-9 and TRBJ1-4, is DTGVSQNPRHKITKRGQNVTFRCDPISEHNRLYWYRQTLGQGPEFLTYFQNEAQLEKSRLLSDRFSAERPKGSFSTLEIQRTEQGDSAMYLCASSLTPRGEKLFFGSGTQLSVL.